Listed below are T cell receptor beta chains from one sample, sequenced in a study of T cells in Graves' hyperthyroidism and ophthalmopathy. TCRdb re-analysed the multiplex PCR reads in MiXCR, keeping a single row per CDR3 protein. The data show about 410,000 distinct CDR3 sequences, around 13% seen once. The specimen sequenced was blood. The origin of the receptors is a woman aged 25 to 39 with Graves' ophthalmopathy. The CDR3 runs from the conserved cysteine through the conserved F or W. The order of the fields is clone size, J gene, CDR3 length, V gene, D gene, CDR3 protein, CDR3 DNA. The D gene is left open where the match is weak. Clone size is not always given. Where it is, it says once, few, many or a class for expanded clones.

abundance: many; j_gene: TRBJ2-2; len: 16; v_gene: TRBV27; d_gene: .; CDR3aa: CASSLSGRTNTGELFF; CDR3nt: TGTGCCAGCAGTTTATCGGGACGGACGAACACCGGGGAGCTGTTTTTT
abundance: many; j_gene: TRBJ2-3; len: 15; v_gene: TRBV28; d_gene: TRBD2; CDR3aa: CASWTSGGAGDTQYF; CDR3nt: TGTGCCAGCTGGACTAGCGGGGGGGCCGGGGATACGCAGTATTTT
abundance: many; j_gene: TRBJ1-3; len: 13; v_gene: TRBV2; d_gene: .; CDR3aa: CASIPVSGNTIYF; CDR3nt: TGTGCCAGCATCCCGGTATCTGGAAACACCATATATTTT
abundance: few; j_gene: TRBJ2-3; len: 13; v_gene: TRBV6-5; d_gene: .; CDR3aa: CASGYLSTDTQYF; CDR3nt: TGTGCCAGCGGTTACTTATCGACAGATACGCAGTATTTT
abundance: many; j_gene: TRBJ2-7; len: 15; v_gene: TRBV3-1; d_gene: TRBD1; CDR3aa: CASSPYRGQGHEQYF; CDR3nt: TGTGCCAGCAGCCCCTATAGGGGACAGGGCCACGAGCAGTACTTC
abundance: many; j_gene: TRBJ1-1; len: 15; v_gene: TRBV7-9; d_gene: TRBD1; CDR3aa: CASSPQGAGNTEAFF; CDR3nt: TGTGCCAGCAGCCCCCAGGGGGCCGGGAACACTGAAGCTTTCTTT
abundance: .; j_gene: TRBJ2-7; len: 14; v_gene: TRBV2; d_gene: .; CDR3aa: CASKLGRTSYEQYF; CDR3nt: TGTGCCAGCAAACTGGGACGGACATCCTACGAGCAGTACTTC
abundance: many; j_gene: TRBJ2-5; len: 18; v_gene: TRBV3-1; d_gene: TRBD2; CDR3aa: CASSQVGGRLAGLETQYF; CDR3nt: TGTGCCAGCAGCCAAGTCGGTGGGCGACTAGCGGGACTTGAGACCCAGTACTTC
abundance: many; j_gene: TRBJ1-5; len: 15; v_gene: TRBV3-1; d_gene: .; CDR3aa: CASSQGPGNDQPQHF; CDR3nt: TGTGCCAGCAGCCAAGGCCCGGGAAACGATCAGCCCCAGCATTTT
abundance: many; j_gene: TRBJ2-7; len: 15; v_gene: TRBV20-1; d_gene: TRBD2; CDR3aa: CSASAGSGGSNEQYF; CDR3nt: TGCAGTGCTTCAGCGGGTAGCGGGGGGAGCAACGAGCAGTACTTC
abundance: many; j_gene: TRBJ2-5; len: 14; v_gene: TRBV6-1; d_gene: .; CDR3aa: CASTKPQERETQYF; CDR3nt: TGTGCCAGCACCAAACCCCAGGAGCGGGAGACCCAGTACTTC
abundance: many; j_gene: TRBJ2-2; len: 17; v_gene: TRBV6-4; d_gene: TRBD1; CDR3aa: CASSRSGTGANTGELFF; CDR3nt: TGTGCCAGCAGCCGGTCCGGGACAGGGGCGAACACCGGGGAGCTGTTTTTT
abundance: many; j_gene: TRBJ1-2; len: 8; v_gene: TRBV9; d_gene: .; CDR3aa: CASSVETF; CDR3nt: TGTGCCAGCAGCGTAGAGACCTTC
abundance: many; j_gene: TRBJ1-6; len: 16; v_gene: TRBV30; d_gene: .; CDR3aa: CACTGRKGNYNSPLHF; CDR3nt: TGTGCCTGCACGGGACGAAAGGGAAACTATAATTCACCCCTCCACTTT
abundance: many; j_gene: TRBJ1-2; len: 13; v_gene: TRBV2; d_gene: .; CDR3aa: CASSEDILYGYTF; CDR3nt: TGTGCCAGCAGTGAAGACATACTGTATGGCTACACCTTC
abundance: many; j_gene: TRBJ1-2; len: 14; v_gene: TRBV20-1; d_gene: .; CDR3aa: CSARERSGDGGYTF; CDR3nt: TGCAGTGCTAGAGAACGGTCTGGGGACGGCGGCTACACCTTC
abundance: .; j_gene: TRBJ2-7; len: 18; v_gene: TRBV14; d_gene: .; CDR3aa: CASSQRTSVGVVSYEQYF; CDR3nt: TGTGCCAGCAGCCAAAGGACCTCGGTCGGGGTCGTATCCTACGAGCAGTACTTC